The T cell receptor (beta chain) under discussion was sequenced for a study of T cell repertoires in cytomegalovirus infection. TCRdb reprocessed the reads with MiXCR, giving one entry per CDR3 protein. The table has approximately 550,000 distinct CDR3 sequences, more than 15% seen once. The CDR3 has 15 residues. V lost 7 bases, J lost 7 bases, and 22 bases lay in between. CDR1 and CDR2 (germline): LNHDA, SQIVND (reference sequence). This clonotype originated in a human donor in good health (CMV status not recorded). Some clones in this sample may be carry-over from other donors' samples. Sequencing was carried out using CD8+ T cells from PBMCs. The V gene is TRBV19, the J gene TRBJ1-2, with D perhaps TRBD1 (6 bases). CDR3 DNA sequence: TGTGCCAGTACTCAGGGGTACAGGCTCAAGGGTGGCTACACCTTC. Amino acid sequence: CASTQGYRLKGGYTF. Using reference TRBV19 and TRBJ1-2 for the parts outside the CDR3, the full variable domain is DGGITQSPKYLFRKEGQNVTLSCEQNLNHDAMYWYRQDPGQGLRLIYYSQIVNDFQKGDIAEGYSVSREKKESFPLTVTSAQKNPTAFYLCASTQGYRLKGGYTFGSGTRLTVV.